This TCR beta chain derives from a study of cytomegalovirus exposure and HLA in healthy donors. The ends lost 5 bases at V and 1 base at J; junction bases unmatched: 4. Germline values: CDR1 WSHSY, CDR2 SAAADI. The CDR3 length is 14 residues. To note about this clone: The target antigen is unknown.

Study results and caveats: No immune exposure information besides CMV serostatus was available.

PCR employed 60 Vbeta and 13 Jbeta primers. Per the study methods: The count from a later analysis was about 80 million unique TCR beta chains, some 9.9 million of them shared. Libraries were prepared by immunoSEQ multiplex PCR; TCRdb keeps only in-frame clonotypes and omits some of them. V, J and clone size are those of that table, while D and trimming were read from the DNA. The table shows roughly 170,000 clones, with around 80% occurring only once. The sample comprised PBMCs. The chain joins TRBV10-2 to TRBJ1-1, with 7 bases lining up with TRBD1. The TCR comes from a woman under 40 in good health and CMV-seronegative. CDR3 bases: TGCGCCAGCAGTTGGGACAGCCAGAACACTGAAGCTTTCTTT. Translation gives CASSWDSQNTEAFF.